This TCR beta chain was sequenced during a study of blood T cell repertoires in COVID-19. Produced via immunoSEQ multiplex PCR; TCRdb's table is partial and in-frame only. Of about 140,000 clones listed, around 79% are singletons. V was cut by 8 bases and J by 10 bases, with 15 bases left in between. The CDR3 contains 12 residues. CDR1 is MNHEY, CDR2 SVGAGI, per germline. The gene calls are TRBV6-5 and TRBJ2-1, with D possibly being TRBD2 (5 bases). The TCR was taken from a man in his fifties or sixties with acute or convalescent COVID-19. Sequencing was performed on peripheral blood. The CDR3 sequence is CASGLVSGEQFF. The CDR3 nucleotides read TGTGCCAGCGGACTTGTGTCGGGGGAGCAGTTCTTC.